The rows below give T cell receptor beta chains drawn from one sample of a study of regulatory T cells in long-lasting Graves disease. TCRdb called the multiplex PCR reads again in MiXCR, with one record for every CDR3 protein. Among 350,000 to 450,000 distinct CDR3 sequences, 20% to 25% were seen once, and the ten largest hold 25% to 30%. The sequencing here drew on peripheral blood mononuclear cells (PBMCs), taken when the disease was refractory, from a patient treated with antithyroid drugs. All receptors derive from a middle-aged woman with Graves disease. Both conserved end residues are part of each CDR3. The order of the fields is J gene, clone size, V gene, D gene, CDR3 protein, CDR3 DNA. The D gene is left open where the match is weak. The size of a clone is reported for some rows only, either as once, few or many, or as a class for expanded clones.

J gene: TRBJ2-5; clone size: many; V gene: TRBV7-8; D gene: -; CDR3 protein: CASSLGRVRETQYF; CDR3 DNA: TGTGCCAGCAGCCTCGGACGGGTCCGGGAGACCCAGTACTTC
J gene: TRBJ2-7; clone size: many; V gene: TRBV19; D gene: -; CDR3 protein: CASSGTDNSYEQYF; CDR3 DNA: TGTGCCAGTAGTGGGACGGATAACTCCTACGAGCAGTACTTC
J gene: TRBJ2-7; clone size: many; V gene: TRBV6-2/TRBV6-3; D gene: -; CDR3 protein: CASSSTGRGGAGYEQYF; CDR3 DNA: TGTGCCAGCAGCAGCACCGGACGGGGCGGTGCAGGGTACGAGCAGTACTTC
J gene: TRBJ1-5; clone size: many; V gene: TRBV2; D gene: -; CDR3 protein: CASRPRWWVGKNQPQHF; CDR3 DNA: TGTGCCAGCAGGCCCAGGTGGTGGGTAGGGAAGAATCAGCCCCAGCATTTT
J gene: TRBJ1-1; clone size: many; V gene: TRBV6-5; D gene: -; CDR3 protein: CASSYLGRSEAFF; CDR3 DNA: TGTGCCAGCAGTTACTTGGGGAGGTCTGAAGCTTTCTTT
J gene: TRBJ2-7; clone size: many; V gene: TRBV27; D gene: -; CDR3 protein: CASSPRPAYEQYF; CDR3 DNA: TGTGCCAGCAGCCCCCGGCCGGCCTACGAGCAGTACTTC
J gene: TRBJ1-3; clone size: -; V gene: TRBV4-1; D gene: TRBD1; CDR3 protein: CASSQEDQGRGQGTGNTIYF; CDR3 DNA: TGCGCCAGCAGCCAAGAAGACCAAGGGAGGGGACAGGGGACGGGAAACACCATATATTTT
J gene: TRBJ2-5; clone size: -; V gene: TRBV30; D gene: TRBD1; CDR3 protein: CAWRYRGAETQYF; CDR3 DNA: TGTGCCTGGAGATACAGGGGGGCGGAGACCCAGTACTTC
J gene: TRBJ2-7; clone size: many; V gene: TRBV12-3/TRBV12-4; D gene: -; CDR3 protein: CASSPPGTPYEQYF; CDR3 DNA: TGTGCCAGCAGCCCACCGGGGACCCCATACGAGCAGTACTTC
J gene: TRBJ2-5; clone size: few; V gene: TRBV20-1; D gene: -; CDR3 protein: CSACISRGTPLETQYF; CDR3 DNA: TGCAGTGCTTGTATTAGTCGTGGCACCCCTCTTGAGACCCAGTACTTC
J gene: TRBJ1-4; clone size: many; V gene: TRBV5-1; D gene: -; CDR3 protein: CASSLTGGDGEKLFF; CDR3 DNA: TGCGCCAGCAGCTTGACGGGCGGGGACGGTGAAAAACTGTTTTTT
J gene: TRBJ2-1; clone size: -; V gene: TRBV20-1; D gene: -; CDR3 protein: CSARVYNEQFF; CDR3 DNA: TGCAGTGCTAGGGTCTACAATGAGCAGTTCTTC
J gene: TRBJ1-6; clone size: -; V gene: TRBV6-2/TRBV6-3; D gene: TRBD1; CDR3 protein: CASSSGTGETPLHF; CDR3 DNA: TGTGCCAGCAGTTCCGGGACAGGGGAGACACCCCTCCACTTT
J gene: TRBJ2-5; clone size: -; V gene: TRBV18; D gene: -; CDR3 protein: CASSTNEETQYF; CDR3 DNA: TGTGCCAGCTCAACCAATGAGGAGACCCAGTACTTC
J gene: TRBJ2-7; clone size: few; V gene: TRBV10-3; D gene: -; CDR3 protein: CAIGGRAGLGEQYF; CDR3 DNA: TGTGCCATCGGTGGTCGAGCGGGCTTGGGGGAGCAGTACTTC
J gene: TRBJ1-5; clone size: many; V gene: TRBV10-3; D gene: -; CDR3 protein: CAISESRKAGVSNQPQHF; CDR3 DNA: TGTGCCATCAGTGAGTCGCGAAAGGCCGGAGTCAGCAATCAGCCCCAGCATTTT
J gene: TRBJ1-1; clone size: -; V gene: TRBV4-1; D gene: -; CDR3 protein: CASSQAWAGLNTEAFF; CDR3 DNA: TGCGCCAGCAGCCAAGCCTGGGCAGGGTTGAACACTGAAGCTTTCTTT
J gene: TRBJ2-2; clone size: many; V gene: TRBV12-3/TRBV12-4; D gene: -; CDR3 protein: CASSLEGWLFF; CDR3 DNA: TGTGCCAGCAGTTTAGAGGGTTGGCTGTTTTTT
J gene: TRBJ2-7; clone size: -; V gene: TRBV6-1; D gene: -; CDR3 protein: CASTQGNEQYF; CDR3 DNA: TGTGCCAGCACCCAGGGAAACGAGCAGTACTTC
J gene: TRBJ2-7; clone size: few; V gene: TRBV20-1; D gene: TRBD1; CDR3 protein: CSARGARQGTDYEQYF; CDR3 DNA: TGCAGTGCTAGAGGCGCCAGACAGGGAACAGACTACGAGCAGTACTTC
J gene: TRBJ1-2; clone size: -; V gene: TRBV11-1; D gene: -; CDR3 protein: CASSSMAAAAGGYTF; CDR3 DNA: TGTGCCAGCAGCTCCATGGCCGCCGCAGCGGGTGGCTACACCTTC
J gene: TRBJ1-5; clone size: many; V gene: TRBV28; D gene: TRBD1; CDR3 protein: CASSLIRGGGRQGPNQPQHF; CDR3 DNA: TGTGCCAGCAGTCTAATCAGGGGTGGAGGAAGACAGGGGCCTAATCAGCCCCAGCATTTT
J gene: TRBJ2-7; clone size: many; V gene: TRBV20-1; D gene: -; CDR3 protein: CSATGLRERSSYEQYF; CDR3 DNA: TGCAGTGCTACCGGTTTGAGGGAGCGCAGTTCCTACGAGCAGTACTTC